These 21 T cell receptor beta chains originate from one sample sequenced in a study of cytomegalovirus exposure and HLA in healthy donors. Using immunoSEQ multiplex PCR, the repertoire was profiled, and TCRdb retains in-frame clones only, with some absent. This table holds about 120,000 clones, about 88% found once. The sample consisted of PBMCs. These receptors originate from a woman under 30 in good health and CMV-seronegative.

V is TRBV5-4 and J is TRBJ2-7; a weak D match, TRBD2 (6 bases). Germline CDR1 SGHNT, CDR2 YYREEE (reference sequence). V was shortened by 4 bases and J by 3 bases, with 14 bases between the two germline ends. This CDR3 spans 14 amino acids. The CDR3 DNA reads TGTGCCAGCAGCCTGGACTATAGGCGCTACGAGCAGTACGTC. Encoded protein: CASSLDYRRYEQYV.

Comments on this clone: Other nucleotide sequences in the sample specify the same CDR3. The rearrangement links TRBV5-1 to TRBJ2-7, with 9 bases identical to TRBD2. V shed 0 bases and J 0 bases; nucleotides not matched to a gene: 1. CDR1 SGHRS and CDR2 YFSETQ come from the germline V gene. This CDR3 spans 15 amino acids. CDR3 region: CASSLASGNSYEQYF. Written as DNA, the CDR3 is TGCGCCAGCAGCTTGGCTAGCGGGAACTCCTACGAGCAGTACTTC.

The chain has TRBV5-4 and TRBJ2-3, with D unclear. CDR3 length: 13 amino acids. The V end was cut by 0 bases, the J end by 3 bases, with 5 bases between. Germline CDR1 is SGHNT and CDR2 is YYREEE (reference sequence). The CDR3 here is CASSLVATDTQYF. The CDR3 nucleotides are TGTGCCAGCAGCTTGGTGGCAACAGATACGCAGTATTTT.

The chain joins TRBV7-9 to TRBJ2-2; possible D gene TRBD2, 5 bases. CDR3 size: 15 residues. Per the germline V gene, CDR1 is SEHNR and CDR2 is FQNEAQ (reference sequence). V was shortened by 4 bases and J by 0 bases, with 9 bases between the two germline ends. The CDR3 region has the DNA TGTGCCAGCAGCTCAGCGGTAGCGAACACCGGGGAGCTGTTTTTT. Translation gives CASSSAVANTGELFF.

The CDR3 sequence is CASSENRLSSYEQYF. The CDR3 bases are TGTGCCAGCAGTGAAAACAGGCTTAGCTCCTACGAGCAGTACTTC. V gene TRBV2 combines with J gene TRBJ2-7; a possible D gene is TRBD1 (5 bases). This CDR3 has 15 amino acids. The V and J ends lost 2 bases and 0 bases respectively, with 11 bases between them. Germline values: CDR1 SNHLY, CDR2 FYNNEI.

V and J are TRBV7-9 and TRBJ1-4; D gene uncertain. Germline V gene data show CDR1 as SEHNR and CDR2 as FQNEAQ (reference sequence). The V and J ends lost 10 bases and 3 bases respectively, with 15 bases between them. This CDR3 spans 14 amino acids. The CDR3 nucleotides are TGTGCCACGGAGACCCACCGATCTAATGAAAAACTGTTTTTT. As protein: CATETHRSNEKLFF. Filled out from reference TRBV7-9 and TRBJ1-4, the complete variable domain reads DTGVSQNPRHKITKRGQNVTFRCDPISEHNRLYWYRQTLGQGPEFLTYFQNEAQLEKSRLLSDRFSAERPKGSFSTLEIQRTEQGDSAMYLCATETHRSNEKLFFGSGTQLSVL.

The CDR3 DNA follows: TGTGCCAGCAGCCAGGGGGGTGACTATGGCTACACCTTC. It yields the protein CASSQGGDYGYTF. The rearrangement uses TRBV25-1 and TRBJ1-2; 7 nucleotides line up with TRBD1. V shed 6 bases and J 3 bases; nucleotides not matched to a gene: 4. This CDR3 region has 13 residues. CDR1 MGHDK and CDR2 SYGVNS come from the germline V gene.

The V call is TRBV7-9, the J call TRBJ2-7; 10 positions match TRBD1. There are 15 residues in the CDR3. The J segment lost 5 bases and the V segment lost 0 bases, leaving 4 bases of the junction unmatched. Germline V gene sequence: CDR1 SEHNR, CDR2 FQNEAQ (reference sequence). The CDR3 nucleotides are TGTGCCAGCAGCTTAGCGGGACAGGGGATCGACGAGCAGTACTTC. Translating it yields CASSLAGQGIDEQYF.

The CDR3 loop is CASRPAGNTIYF. CDR3 DNA sequence: TGTGCCAGTAGGCCTGCAGGGAACACCATATATTTT. The genes are TRBV19 and TRBJ1-3; TRBD1 is a possible D gene (5 bases). Germline CDR1 LNHDA, CDR2 SQIVND (reference sequence). V was pared by 6 bases and J by 7 bases, with 10 bases between. The CDR3 runs 12 residues.

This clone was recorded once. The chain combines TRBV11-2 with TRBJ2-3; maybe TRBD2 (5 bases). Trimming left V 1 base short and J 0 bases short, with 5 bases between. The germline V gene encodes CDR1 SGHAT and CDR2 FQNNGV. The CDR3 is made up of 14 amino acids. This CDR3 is CASSLGGSTDTQYF. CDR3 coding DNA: TGTGCCAGCAGCTTAGGCGGGAGCACAGATACGCAGTATTTT. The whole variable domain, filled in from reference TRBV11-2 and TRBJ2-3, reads EAGVAQSPRYKIIEKRQSVAFWCNPISGHATLYWYQQILGQGPKLLIQFQNNGVVDDSQLPKDRFSAERLKGVDSTLKIQPAKLEDSAVYLCASSLGGSTDTQYFGPGTRLTVL.

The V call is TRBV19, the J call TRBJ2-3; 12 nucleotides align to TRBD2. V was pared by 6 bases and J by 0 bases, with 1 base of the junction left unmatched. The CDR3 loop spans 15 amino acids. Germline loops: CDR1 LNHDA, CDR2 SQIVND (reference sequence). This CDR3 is CASSGTSGSTDTQYF. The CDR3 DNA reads TGTGCCAGTAGCGGGACTAGCGGGAGCACAGATACGCAGTATTTT.

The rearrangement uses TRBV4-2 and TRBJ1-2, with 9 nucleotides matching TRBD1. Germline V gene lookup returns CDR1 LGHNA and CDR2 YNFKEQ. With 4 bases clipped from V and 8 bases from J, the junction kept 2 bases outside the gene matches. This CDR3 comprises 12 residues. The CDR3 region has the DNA TGTGCCAGCAGCCGGGGACAGGGAGGCTACACCTTC. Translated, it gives CASSRGQGGYTF.

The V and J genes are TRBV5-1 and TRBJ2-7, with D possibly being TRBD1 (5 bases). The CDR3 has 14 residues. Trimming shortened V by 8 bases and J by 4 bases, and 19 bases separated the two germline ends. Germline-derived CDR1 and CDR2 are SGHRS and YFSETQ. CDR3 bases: TGCGCCAGTTCCCCCCAGGGCCCCGGGTACGAGCAGTACTTC. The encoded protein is CASSPQGPGYEQYF.

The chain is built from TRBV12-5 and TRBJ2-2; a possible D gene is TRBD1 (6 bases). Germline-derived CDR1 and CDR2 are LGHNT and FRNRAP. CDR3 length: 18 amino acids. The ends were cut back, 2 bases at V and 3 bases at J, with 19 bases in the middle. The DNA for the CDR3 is TGTGCTAGTGGTTTGATAATACAGGGTAGCGCTGACACCGGGGAGCTGTTTTTT. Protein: CASGLIIQGSADTGELFF.

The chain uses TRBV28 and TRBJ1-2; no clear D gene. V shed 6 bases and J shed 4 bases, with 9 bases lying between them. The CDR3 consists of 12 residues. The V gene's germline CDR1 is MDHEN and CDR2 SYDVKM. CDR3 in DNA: TGTGCCAGCAGGAGGGATGTCTATGGCTACACCTTC. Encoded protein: CASRRDVYGYTF.

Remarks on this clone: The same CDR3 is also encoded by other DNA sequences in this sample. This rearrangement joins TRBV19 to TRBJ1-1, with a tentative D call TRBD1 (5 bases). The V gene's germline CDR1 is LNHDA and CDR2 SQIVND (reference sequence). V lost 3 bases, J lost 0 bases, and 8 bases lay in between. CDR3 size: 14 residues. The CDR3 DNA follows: TGTGCCAGTAGTATTAGGGGTTTGAACACTGAAGCTTTCTTT. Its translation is CASSIRGLNTEAFF.

The CDR3 sequence is CASSPGSPQNTGELFF. DNA of the CDR3: TGTGCCAGCAGCCCCGGGTCACCTCAAAACACCGGGGAGCTGTTTTTT. The J gene is TRBJ2-2, the V gene TRBV6-6; D not resolved. The V end was cut by 6 bases, the J end by 2 bases, with 16 bases between. The V gene's germline CDR1 is MNHNY and CDR2 SVGAGI (reference sequence). CDR3 size: 16 residues.

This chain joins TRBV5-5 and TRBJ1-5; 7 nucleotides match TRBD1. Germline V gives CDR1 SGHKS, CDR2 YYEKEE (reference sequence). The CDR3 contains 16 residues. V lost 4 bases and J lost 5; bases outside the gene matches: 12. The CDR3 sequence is CASSVGTANAHQPQHF. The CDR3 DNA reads TGTGCCAGCAGCGTCGGGACAGCTAACGCCCATCAGCCCCAGCATTTT.

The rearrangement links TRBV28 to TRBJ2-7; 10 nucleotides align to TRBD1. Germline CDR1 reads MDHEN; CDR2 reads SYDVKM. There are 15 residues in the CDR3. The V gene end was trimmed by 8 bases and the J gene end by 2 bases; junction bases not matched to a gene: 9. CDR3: CASGYGQGDPYEQYF. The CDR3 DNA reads TGTGCCAGCGGCTATGGACAGGGGGATCCCTACGAGCAGTACTTC.

The CDR3 DNA reads TGTGCCAGCAGCCTCGGGACACAAATCACAGATACGCAGTATTTT. Amino acids: CASSLGTQITDTQYF. The chain carries TRBV28 and TRBJ2-3; D perhaps matches TRBD1 (6 bases). This CDR3 spans 15 amino acids. The germline gives CDR1 MDHEN, CDR2 SYDVKM. The V and J ends lost 6 bases and 2 bases respectively, with 15 bases between them.

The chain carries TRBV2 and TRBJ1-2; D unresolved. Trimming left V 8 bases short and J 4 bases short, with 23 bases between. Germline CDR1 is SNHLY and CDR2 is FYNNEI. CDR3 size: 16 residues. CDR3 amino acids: CASGATVTTPTYGYTF. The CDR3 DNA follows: TGTGCCAGCGGAGCTACCGTGACTACACCCACCTATGGCTACACCTTC.